One sample yielded the 18 T cell receptor beta chains listed below, sequenced in a study of post-analysis software for immune sequencing data. Overall study results and limits: Included in a set of five TRBV segments more frequent in patients than controls were TRBV5-6, TRBV5-1 and TRBV20-1.

These TCRs' antigens remain unknown. Built from TCR beta cDNA, the libraries had unique molecular identifiers in them. In TCRdb, the PCR reads were re-called with MiXCR into one record per CDR3 protein. The table records about 460,000 distinct CDR3 sequences, less than 45% of them present only once. Specimen: blood. The receptors stem from a girl aged 10 to 17 with multiple sclerosis.

This sequence joins TRBV7-9 and TRBJ2-7; D may be TRBD1 (5 bases). CDR1 SEHNR and CDR2 FQNEAQ come from the germline V gene (reference sequence). The CDR3 has 16 residues. V lost 5 bases, J lost 7 bases, and 24 bases lay in between. Written as DNA, the CDR3 is TGTGCCAGCAGCAATCCGACAGTCTCTGGGGCCAATGAGCAGTACTTC. This codes for CASSNPTVSGANEQYF.

The chain joins TRBV20-1 to TRBJ2-4, with 7 bases identical to TRBD2. The J call may be in error: the DNA end matches TRBJ2-7 better. The length of the CDR3 is 13 residues. CDR1 DFQATT and CDR2 SNEGSKA come from the germline V gene (reference sequence). CDR3 bases: TGCAGTGCTAGTCAGAGCGGGATGAACGAGCAGTACTTC. Translating it yields CSASQSGMNEQYF.

The chain recombines TRBV24-1 with TRBJ2-1; 9 bases fit TRBD2. CDR1 and CDR2 from the germline V gene are KGHDR and SFDVKD. There are 16 residues in the CDR3. V lost 3 bases, J lost 7 bases, and 9 bases stayed unmatched. CDR3 nucleotides: TGTGCCACCAGTGATGTACCTAGCGGGAAGTTGAATGAGCAGTTCTTC. Translation gives CATSDVPSGKLNEQFF.

The genes are TRBV29-1 and TRBJ2-7; TRBD1 matches at 9 bases. Germline V gene data show CDR1 as SQVTM and CDR2 as ANQGSEA. The CDR3 runs to 15 residues. V was pared by 7 bases and J by 1 base, with 11 bases of the junction left unmatched. The CDR3 sequence is CSASDRGAASYEQYF. As DNA, the CDR3 is TGCAGCGCTTCCGACAGGGGGGCCGCTTCCTACGAGCAGTACTTC.

The V gene is TRBV7-6, the J gene TRBJ2-1, with a possible D match to TRBD2 (6 bases). V lost 0 bases and J 6 bases, leaving 12 bases between the germline ends. The germline V gene encodes CDR1 SGHVS and CDR2 FNYEAQ. This CDR3 contains 15 residues. CDR3 in amino acids: CASSLAGTFPNEQFF. The CDR3 DNA is TGTGCCAGCAGCTTAGCAGGGACTTTCCCCAATGAGCAGTTCTTC. Using reference TRBV7-6 and TRBJ2-1 for the parts outside the CDR3, the full variable domain is GAGVSQSPRYKVTKRGQDVALRCDPISGHVSLYWYRQALGQGPEFLTYFNYEAQQDKSGLPNDRFSAERPEGSISTLTIQRTEQRDSAMYRCASSLAGTFPNEQFFGPGTRLTVL.

Details on this clonotype: An end of the junction does not agree with germline; a read error may underlie this. This CDR3 reads CAGSEPGVRNEQFF. DNA of the CDR3: TGTGCCGGCAGCGAACCGGGAGTGCGAAATGAGCAGTTCTTC. V usage is TRBV25-1 and J usage is TRBJ2-1; D may be TRBD2 (6 bases). Germline V gives CDR1 MGHDK, CDR2 SYGVNS. The CDR3 has 14 amino acids.

The chain links TRBV7-2 to TRBJ1-1; D gene unclear. This CDR3 spans 14 amino acids. The V and J ends lost 2 bases and 1 base respectively, with 8 bases between them. Germline CDR1 is SGHTA and CDR2 is FQGNSA. DNA of the CDR3: TGTGCCAGCAGCTTATCGGCAGAGAACACTGAAGCTTTCTTT. Translated: CASSLSAENTEAFF.

This clonotype was seen a few times. V is TRBV20-1 and J is TRBJ1-1, with TRBD1 matching 7 bases. Germline values: CDR1 DFQATT, CDR2 SNEGSKA (reference sequence). The junction had 3 bases not matched to a gene; V was cut back by 0 bases and J by 8 bases. The CDR3 loop spans 12 amino acids. CDR3 sequence: CSARETGWEAFF. The DNA for the CDR3 is TGCAGTGCTAGAGAGACAGGGTGGGAAGCTTTCTTT.

The chain uses TRBV5-1 and TRBJ2-1, with D possibly matching TRBD2 (5 bases). The V end lost 1 base, the J end lost 6 bases, and 23 bases lay between the germline ends. This CDR3 is built from 18 residues. From germline, CDR1 is SGHRS and CDR2 YFSETQ. CDR3 DNA sequence: TGCGCCAGCAGCTTGTTCGGGGTAGGTGACCTAGATTCCAATGAGCAGTTCTTC. Its protein product is CASSLFGVGDLDSNEQFF.

The sample holds a few counts of this clonotype. The chain uses TRBV5-1 and TRBJ1-2; a weak D match, TRBD1 (5 bases). This CDR3 is built from 14 residues. The V and J ends lost 0 bases and 8 bases respectively, with 14 bases between them. Germline loops: CDR1 SGHRS, CDR2 YFSETQ. The CDR3 spells CASSLDSGRRGYTF. The CDR3 nucleotides read TGCGCCAGCAGCTTGGACTCAGGGCGGCGGGGCTACACCTTC.

This sequence joins TRBV27 and TRBJ1-2; 8 bases line up with TRBD1. V shed 2 bases and J 2 bases; nucleotides not matched to a gene: 10. Germline CDR1 is MNHEY and CDR2 is SMNVEV (reference sequence). CDR3 size: 17 residues. CDR3 DNA: TGTGCCAGCAGTTTAACCCCGCTGACAGGGGTAAACTATGGCTACACCTTC. This gives the protein CASSLTPLTGVNYGYTF.

The CDR3 loop is CSALIPGPRQPQHF. CDR3 nucleotide sequence: TGCAGTGCCCTCATCCCAGGGCCCCGTCAGCCCCAGCATTTT. The chain recombines TRBV20-1 with TRBJ1-5; D perhaps matches TRBD1 (5 bases). In germline, CDR1 is DFQATT, CDR2 SNEGSKA (reference sequence). The CDR3 contains 14 residues. V shed 6 bases and J shed 6 bases, with 18 bases lying between them.

This clonotype has only a few counts. This chain uses TRBV3-1 with TRBJ2-5, with 7 bases matching TRBD2. The CDR3 length is 18 residues. The V segment lost 3 bases and the J segment 5 bases; nucleotides outside the gene matches: 18. Germline V CDR1 and CDR2: LGHDT, YNNKEL (reference sequence). The CDR3: CASSQESNRREKGETQYF. The CDR3 DNA is TGTGCCAGCAGCCAGGAGTCCAATAGGCGGGAGAAGGGGGAGACCCAGTACTTC.

The chain combines TRBV6-1 with TRBJ2-3; 7 bases are a match to TRBD1. V trimming: 3 bases; J trimming: 1 base; junction bases outside the gene matches: 1. Per the germline V gene, CDR1 is MNHNS and CDR2 is SASEGT. CDR3 length: 14 amino acids. The CDR3 sequence: CASSETGRTDTQYF. The CDR3 nucleotides are TGTGCCAGCAGTGAGACAGGGCGCACAGATACGCAGTATTTT.

This chain joins TRBV5-1 and TRBJ2-3, with D hard to call. Germline CDR1 SGHRS, CDR2 YFSETQ. Deletions cut 2 bases from V and 7 bases from J, with 14 bases between. CDR3 length equals 14 residues. The CDR3 is CASSFPSADNTQYF. The CDR3 DNA sequence: TGCGCCAGCAGCTTTCCAAGTGCCGATAATACGCAGTATTTT.

The sample holds a few counts of this clonotype. The rearrangement joins TRBV21-1 to TRBJ2-1; TRBD2 is the table's D call, not checked against the DNA. TRBV21-1 constitutes a pseudogene. CDR3 length: 17 amino acids. CDR3 amino acids: CASSSHPLAGGPSEQFF. The DNA for the CDR3 is TGTGCCAGCAGCTCCCACCCGCTAGCGGGAGGGCCCAGTGAGCAGTTCTTC.

This chain links TRBV11-2 with TRBJ2-1, with D perhaps TRBD1 (6 bases). Germline V gene sequence: CDR1 SGHAT, CDR2 FQNNGV. The CDR3 spans 16 residues. The V and J ends lost 3 bases and 0 bases respectively, with 12 bases between them. The CDR3 loop is CASSLRPDSSYNEQFF. Written as DNA, the CDR3 is TGTGCCAGCAGCTTGCGTCCGGACAGCTCCTACAATGAGCAGTTCTTC.

This clonotype was seen more than once but under ten times. This rearrangement joins TRBV10-3 to TRBJ2-1; 10 nucleotides line up with TRBD2. The DNA end favors TRBJ2-7, so the J call may be wrong. CDR1 and CDR2 from the germline V gene are ENHRY and SYGVKD. The CDR3 contains 15 residues. In DNA form, the CDR3 reads TGTGCCATCAAACCTAGCGGGGGCTCCTACAATGAGCAGTACTTC. This encodes CAIKPSGGSYNEQYF.